This passage covers 2 T cell receptor beta chains from one sample sequenced in a study of long-term antiretroviral therapy in people with HIV (dated by TCRdb to between 2022 and 2023). The immunoSEQ hsTCRB v3.0 assay was used at survey level resolution for TRB variable region sequencing. TCRdb carries this immuneACCESS record with in-frame sequences only. Its versions omit some clonotypes, under half of them owing to an unresolved V gene in the studies checked, with the rest unexplained. Present in this sample are about 21,000 clones, just under 85% of which were seen just once. About 4.6% of the sample is taken by the ten largest. Material: unsorted PBMCs, obtained 0.5 years after starting antiretroviral therapy. These receptors were collected from a man younger than 35 with HIV.

J is TRBJ2-5 and V is TRBV7-2; 10 nucleotides agree with TRBD1. V lost 5 bases, J lost 4 bases, and 4 bases stayed unmatched. Germline V gene lookup returns CDR1 SGHTA and CDR2 FQGNSA. This CDR3 comprises 14 residues. The CDR3 loop reads CASSLWTGGETQYF. The CDR3 nucleotides are TGTGCCAGCAGCCTCTGGACAGGGGGAGAGACCCAGTACTTC.

The chain links TRBV11-3 to TRBJ2-5; 12 bases are a match to TRBD1. This CDR3 comprises 15 residues. The germline V gene encodes CDR1 SGHNT and CDR2 YENEEA. The V gene end was trimmed by 5 bases and the J gene end by 5 bases; junction bases not matched to a gene: 6. The CDR3 region has the DNA TGTGCCAGCAGCCCCGGGACAGGGGGCGCGGAGACCCAGTACTTC. Encoded protein: CASSPGTGGAETQYF.